This TCR beta chain appears in the sequencing data of a study of beta chain features in type 1 diabetes. Isolated RNA was reverse transcribed in full, so expressed TCRB transcripts were sequenced. Produced via immunoSEQ multiplex PCR; TCRdb's table is partial and in-frame only. The sample shows 900,000 or so clones, about 17% of them seen only once. The CDR3 runs 13 residues. Germline V gene lookup returns CDR1 SGHTA and CDR2 FQGTGA. The V segment lost 5 bases and the J segment 3 bases; nucleotides outside the gene matches: 3. This clone was recorded a few times. Other nucleotide sequences from this sample produce the same CDR3.

This sequence joins TRBV7-3 and TRBJ2-7; 8 bases match TRBD1. The sample was naive CD4+ T cells from blood. The sequence derives from a woman in her late teens or twenties in good health. CDR3 sequence (DNA): TGTGCCAGCAGCCTCGACAGGGGCTACGAGCAGTACTTC. Translated: CASSLDRGYEQYF.